The subject of this entry is one T cell receptor beta chain. No antigen is known for it. These data belong to a study of T cell responses to AZD1222 COVID-19 vaccine. Findings and caveats of the study: Baseline serology detected seropositivity in only six or seven AZD1222 recipients. Reports say nearly half of spike-specific TCRs go after unmutated variant regions. Donors skewed white British and female; clonal diversity was possibly underestimated.

Profiling relied on immunoSEQ multiplex PCR, and the TCRdb table lists in-frame clones only, not all of them. The repertoire holds 180,000 or so clones, with over 80% as singletons. V dropped 1 base and J dropped 4; count of bases not matched to a gene: 7. In germline, CDR1 is SGHDT, CDR2 YYEEEE. This CDR3 is built from 16 residues. The specimen was peripheral blood, collected 28 days after the second dose of the MenACWY control vaccine. This clonotype was sampled from an adult who received the MenACWY meningococcal vaccine as a control. The chain has TRBV5-6 and TRBJ2-2; 7 bases agree with TRBD1. Written as DNA, the CDR3 is TGTGCCAGCAGCTTGTTAGGGGGCGCGGGCACCGGGGAGCTGTTTTTT. The encoded protein is CASSLLGGAGTGELFF.